Listed here are 8 T cell receptor beta chains from one sample, sequenced in a study of blood T cell repertoires in COVID-19. Clones were sequenced by immunoSEQ multiplex PCR, and TCRdb holds only the in-frame ones, with some missing. The table includes 140,000 or so clones, 79% detected once. Source material: peripheral blood. These TCRs come from a man aged 45-65 years with active or convalescent COVID-19.

CDR3 in DNA: TGTGCCAGCAGCTTATTGGCGCAGGGGGGTCAGCCCCAGCATTTT. It codes for CASSLLAQGGQPQHF. This chain connects TRBV7-8 to TRBJ1-5, with 7 bases fitting TRBD1. Germline V CDR1 and CDR2: SGHVS, FQNEAQ. This CDR3 spans 15 amino acids. V lost 2 bases to trimming and J lost 6 bases; unmatched junction nucleotides: 7.

J is TRBJ2-7 and V is TRBV10-3, with TRBD2 matching 7 bases. The germline V gene encodes CDR1 ENHRY and CDR2 SYGVKD. Losses at the gene ends were 10 bases for V and 7 bases for J; bases not matched to a gene: 10. The CDR3 spans 12 residues. CDR3 in DNA: TGTGCCACGCGGGAGTTTTCGGGTGAGCAGTACTTC. Encoded protein: CATREFSGEQYF.

This clone was recorded a few times. V usage is TRBV19 and J usage is TRBJ1-5, with D tentatively TRBD1 (6 bases). V gave up 9 bases and J gave up 3 bases, with 12 bases separating them. CDR3 length: 13 amino acids. Germline-derived CDR1 and CDR2 are LNHDA and SQIVND (reference sequence). The CDR3 is CASAQGINQPQHF. The CDR3 DNA follows: TGTGCCAGCGCCCAGGGGATCAATCAGCCCCAGCATTTT.

The chain joins TRBV7-2 to TRBJ2-1, with D perhaps matching TRBD2 (5 bases). Germline assignment: CDR1 SGHTA and CDR2 FQGNSA. V lost 5 bases and J 0 bases, leaving 8 bases between the germline ends. CDR3 length equals 14 residues. The CDR3 region has the DNA TGTGCCAGCAGCCTTGCGGGCTCCTACAATGAGCAGTTCTTC. Protein: CASSLAGSYNEQFF.

The chain couples TRBV29-1 to TRBJ2-5, with 13 bases lining up with TRBD2. V shed 3 bases, J shed 5 bases, and the junction held 9 bases outside the gene matches. The CDR3 spans 16 residues. Germline CDR1 is SQVTM and CDR2 is ANQGSEA. The CDR3: CSVDGLLAGGSETQYF. The CDR3 nucleotides are TGCAGCGTTGACGGGCTACTAGCGGGAGGGTCGGAGACCCAGTACTTC.

The table lists this clone with a count of one. The rearrangement links TRBV7-3 to TRBJ2-5; TRBD2 matches 10 bases. From germline, CDR1 is SGHTA and CDR2 FQGTGA. The CDR3 sequence is 17 residues long. J lost 4 bases, V lost 1 base, and 9 bases had no gene match. The chain's CDR3 is CASSLKGGLAGAETQYF. CDR3 bases: TGTGCCAGCAGCTTAAAGGGGGGTCTAGCGGGAGCAGAGACCCAGTACTTC.

This chain uses TRBV20-1 with TRBJ2-7; TRBD1 agrees at 8 bases. Germline V gene sequence: CDR1 DFQATT, CDR2 SNEGSKA (reference sequence). J was trimmed by 0 bases and V by 3 bases; bases with no gene match: 7. This CDR3 is 15 amino acids long. As DNA, the CDR3 is TGCAGTGCTAGTCCCTTACAGGGGGACTCCTACGAGCAGTACTTC. Its translation: CSASPLQGDSYEQYF.

This clone was seen a handful of times. V and J are TRBV7-9 and TRBJ2-3; 7 bases map to TRBD1. The trim removed 1 base at V and 4 bases at J, leaving 11 bases unmatched. This CDR3 comprises 17 residues. Germline V gene sequence: CDR1 SEHNR, CDR2 FQNEAQ (reference sequence). CDR3 in amino acids: CASSLGNRGPDSDTQYF. In DNA form, the CDR3 reads TGTGCCAGCAGCTTAGGGAACAGGGGTCCGGATTCAGATACGCAGTATTTT.